This TCR beta chain is drawn from a study of blood T cell repertoires in COVID-19. On the study more broadly: Sites across the United States, Italy and Spain contributed samples from acute and convalescent COVID-19. PBMCs, B-cell-depleted T cells, or T cells were the source of the cDNA or gDNA that made up the material.

The CDR3 is made up of 16 amino acids. J gave up 3 bases and V 5 bases, and 7 bases lay outside the gene matches. Germline V gene lookup returns CDR1 SGHAT and CDR2 FQNNGV. In the original analysis: Estimation of nucleated cell counts was performed using reference gene primer amplification. This table comes from immunoSEQ multiplex PCR, and its TCRdb copy is limited to in-frame clones, with some not included. Clone size and the V and J calls come from that table; the DNA yielded D and trimming. The sample lists 100,000 to 150,000 clones; less than 75% were seen once. The chain couples TRBV11-2 to TRBJ2-1; 10 nucleotides match TRBD2. Sequencing was performed on peripheral blood. This TCR came from a human donor with acute or convalescent COVID-19. The donor label of this sample is uncertain. CDR3 bases: TGTGCCAGCAGCCGGAATAGCGGGGGGCTCTACAATGAGCAGTTCTTC. This codes for CASSRNSGGLYNEQFF.